This is a list of T cell receptor beta chains from one sample in a study of cytomegalovirus exposure and HLA in healthy donors. This table comes from immunoSEQ multiplex PCR, and its TCRdb copy is limited to in-frame clones, with some not included. The sample has 150,000 to 180,000 clones, over 75% seen once. The sequenced sample was PBMCs. All receptors derive from a middle-aged woman in good health and CMV-seropositive. Each CDR3 is given with its conserved first and last residue. D genes are given only for firm matches. The size of a clone is reported for some rows only, either as once, few or many, or as a class for expanded clones.

TRBV7-8,TRBJ1-1,15,TRBD1,.,TGTGCCAGCAGCTTGAGACAGGGGGCGCGTACTGAAGCTTTCTTT,CASSLRQGARTEAFF
TRBV27,TRBJ2-3,14,.,once,TGTGCCAGCAGTCACCGGGGGGCAGAAGATACGCAGTATTTT,CASSHRGAEDTQYF
TRBV7-8,TRBJ2-3,16,TRBD1,.,TGTGCCAGCAGTTACCCCGGGACAGGGGGCACAGATACGCAGTATTTT,CASSYPGTGGTDTQYF
TRBV14,TRBJ2-1,16,TRBD1,.,TGTGCCAGCAGCCAAGTGGGACAGGGGTCCTACAATGAGCAGTTCTTC,CASSQVGQGSYNEQFF
TRBV4-2,TRBJ2-3,16,.,.,TGTGCCAGCAGCCAAGCAGGCAGCGGGAGCACAGATACGCAGTATTTT,CASSQAGSGSTDTQYF
TRBV6-5,TRBJ2-1,16,TRBD2,.,TGTGCCAGCAGTTACCGGGGGGGGACTAGCGGGAATGAGCAGTTCTTC,CASSYRGGTSGNEQFF
TRBV5-6,TRBJ1-1,14,TRBD1,.,TGTGCCAGCAGCTTAGGAATGACAGGGACTGAAGCTTTCTTT,CASSLGMTGTEAFF
TRBV6-6,TRBJ1-1,15,.,.,TGTGCCAGCACCCTATTGGACAGATCGAACACTGAAGCTTTCTTT,CASTLLDRSNTEAFF
TRBV15,TRBJ2-2,19,.,.,TGTGCCACCAGCAGAGATATTTTCGTCGGAGTCTCGAACACCGGGGAGCTGTTTTTT,CATSRDIFVGVSNTGELFF
TRBV7-8,TRBJ2-7,14,TRBD1,.,TGTGCCAGCAGGCAGGGACAGGGGTCCTACGAGCAGTACTTC,CASRQGQGSYEQYF
TRBV29-1,TRBJ2-1,15,.,.,TGCAGCGTTGGGCGGGGCGGCCGCTCCTACAATGAGCAGTTCTTC,CSVGRGGRSYNEQFF
TRBV5-6,TRBJ2-1,15,.,.,TGTGCCAGCAGCCAGACTAGGTCGGGGAACAATGAGCAGTTCTTC,CASSQTRSGNNEQFF
TRBV18,TRBJ1-4,14,TRBD1,.,TGTGCCAGCTCACCGGGACAGAATAATGAAAAACTGTTTTTT,CASSPGQNNEKLFF
TRBV5-4,TRBJ2-4,16,.,.,TGTGCCAGCAGCTTTCCGACAGGGGACGGGGGGAACATTCAGTACTTC,CASSFPTGDGGNIQYF
TRBV6-5,TRBJ2-2,14,TRBD1,.,TGTGCCAGCAGTAACTGGACAGGGTCAGGGGAGCTGTTTTTT,CASSNWTGSGELFF
TRBV14,TRBJ1-2,13,.,few,TGTGCCAGCAGCCAAGCTAGATGGGATGGCTACACCTTC,CASSQARWDGYTF
TRBV6-6,TRBJ1-2,15,TRBD1,.,TGTGCCAGCAGCTTACGACAGGGAGATAAGGATGGCTACACCTTC,CASSLRQGDKDGYTF
TRBV19,TRBJ2-7,13,TRBD1,.,TGTGCCAGTCGAAGACAGGGGGCGCAGGAGCAGTACTTC,CASRRQGAQEQYF
TRBV9,TRBJ1-1,13,.,.,TGTGCCAGCAGCGTAGCTACGGACACTGAAGCTTTCTTT,CASSVATDTEAFF
TRBV15,TRBJ1-5,12,.,.,TGTGCCACCAGCCCGTTCAATCAGCCCCAGCATTTT,CATSPFNQPQHF
TRBV7-9,TRBJ2-7,13,.,.,TGTGCCAGCAGCCCCCCCACTATTTACGAGCAGTACTTC,CASSPPTIYEQYF
TRBV7-8,TRBJ1-1,14,.,.,TGTGCCAGCAGCTTCGGACAGATGAACACTGAAGCTTTCTTT,CASSFGQMNTEAFF
TRBV9,TRBJ2-3,16,TRBD1,.,TGTGCCAGCAGCGTAGCTTTCGGACAGGGAACAGATACGCAGTATTTT,CASSVAFGQGTDTQYF
TRBV6-5,TRBJ1-1,15,.,.,TGTGCCAGCAGTTACTCGAACAGGATTAACGGTGAAGCTTTCTTT,CASSYSNRINGEAFF
TRBV7-9,TRBJ2-2,16,TRBD2,.,TGTGCCAGCCCGCCGACTAGCGGGAGATTTAGCGGGGAGCTGTTTTTT,CASPPTSGRFSGELFF
TRBV18,TRBJ1-5,13,.,.,TGTGCCAGCTCATCAACAATCCAGGAGCCCCAGCATTTT,CASSSTIQEPQHF
TRBV29-1,TRBJ2-1,10,.,.,TGCAGCGCCGGAGGCAATGAGCAGTTCTTC,CSAGGNEQFF
TRBV9,TRBJ2-1,15,.,.,TGTGCCAGCAGCGTAGAAGGGGGACTATACAATGAGCAGTTCTTC,CASSVEGGLYNEQFF
TRBV30,TRBJ1-3,13,.,.,TGTGCCTGGAGACCAGGGGCAGGAAACACCATATATTTT,CAWRPGAGNTIYF
TRBV7-9,TRBJ1-1,17,.,once,TGTGCCAGCAGCCAGCCTCCGGTAGGACAGCAAAACACTGAAGCTTTCTTT,CASSQPPVGQQNTEAFF
TRBV7-9,TRBJ2-1,15,TRBD2,.,TGTGCCAGCAGCCCGCTAGCGGGATCCTACAATGAGCAGTTCTTC,CASSPLAGSYNEQFF
TRBV9,TRBJ2-2,16,.,.,TGTGCCAGCAGCGTAACCGGGACACCGAACACCGGGGAGCTGTTTTTT,CASSVTGTPNTGELFF
TRBV6-5,TRBJ1-3,13,.,.,TGTGCCAGCAGACCAATGGGAGGAACAACCATATATTTT,CASRPMGGTTIYF
TRBV9,TRBJ1-5,15,.,.,TGTGCCAGCAGTGAAAATAGCGGGAGCAATCAGCCCCAGCATTTT,CASSENSGSNQPQHF
TRBV19,TRBJ2-3,14,.,.,TGTGCCAGTAGTATCCCCCTGTTTCCAGATACGCAGTATTTT,CASSIPLFPDTQYF
TRBV7-2,TRBJ2-1,13,.,.,TGTGCCAGCAGCTTAGAAACTAAGTATGAGCAGTTCTTC,CASSLETKYEQFF
TRBV27,TRBJ2-7,17,.,once,TGTGCCAGCAGTTTGGCCGACAGATGGGGCTCACCCTACGAGCAGTACTTC,CASSLADRWGSPYEQYF
TRBV6-5,TRBJ1-2,15,TRBD1,.,TGTGCCAGCAACTCCGCAGGGGGGTCAAACTATGGCTACACCTTC,CASNSAGGSNYGYTF
TRBV6-5,TRBJ2-5,15,TRBD1,.,TGTGCCAGCAGACAGGGACAGGGGGTGGAGGAGACCCAGTACTTC,CASRQGQGVEETQYF
TRBV19,TRBJ2-7,14,TRBD1,.,TGTGCCAGTACCGCCGGGGACAGGAGCCTTAAGCAGTACTTC,CASTAGDRSLKQYF
TRBV6-5,TRBJ1-1,16,.,few,TGTGCCAGCAGTTACGCCTGGGGGATGGGGGGAGGTGAAGCTTTCTTT,CASSYAWGMGGGEAFF
TRBV29-1,TRBJ2-1,11,.,medium-sized,TGCAGCGGTATTAGCATCCATGAGCAGTTCTTC,CSGISIHEQFF
TRBV9,TRBJ2-2,14,.,.,TGTGCCAGCAGCGTACGACAGACGGCCGGGGAGCTGTTTTTT,CASSVRQTAGELFF